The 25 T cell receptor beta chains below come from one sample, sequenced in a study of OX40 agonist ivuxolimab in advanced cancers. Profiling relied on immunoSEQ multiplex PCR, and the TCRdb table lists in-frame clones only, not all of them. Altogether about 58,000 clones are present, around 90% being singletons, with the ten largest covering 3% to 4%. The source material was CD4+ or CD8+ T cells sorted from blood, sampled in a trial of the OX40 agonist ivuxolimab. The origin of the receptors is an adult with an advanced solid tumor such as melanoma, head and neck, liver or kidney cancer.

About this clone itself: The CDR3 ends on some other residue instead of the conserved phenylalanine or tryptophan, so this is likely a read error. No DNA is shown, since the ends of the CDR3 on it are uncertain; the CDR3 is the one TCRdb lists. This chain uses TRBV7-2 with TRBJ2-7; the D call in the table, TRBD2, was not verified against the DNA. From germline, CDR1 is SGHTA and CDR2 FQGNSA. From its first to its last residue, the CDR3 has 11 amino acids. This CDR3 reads CASSLVAGGGL.

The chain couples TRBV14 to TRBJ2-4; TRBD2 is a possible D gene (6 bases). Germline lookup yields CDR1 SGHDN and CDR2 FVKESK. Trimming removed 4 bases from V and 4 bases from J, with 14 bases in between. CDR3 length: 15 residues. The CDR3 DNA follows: TGTGCCAGCAGCCTTGGTCTCGGACTAAAAAACATTCAGTACTTC. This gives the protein CASSLGLGLKNIQYF.

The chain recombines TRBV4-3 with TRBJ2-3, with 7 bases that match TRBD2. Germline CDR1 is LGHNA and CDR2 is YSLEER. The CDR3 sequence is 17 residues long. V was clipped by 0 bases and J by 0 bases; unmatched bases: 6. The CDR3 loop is CASSQDPGLDSTDTQYF. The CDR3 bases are TGCGCCAGCAGCCAAGACCCTGGACTAGACAGCACAGATACGCAGTATTTT.

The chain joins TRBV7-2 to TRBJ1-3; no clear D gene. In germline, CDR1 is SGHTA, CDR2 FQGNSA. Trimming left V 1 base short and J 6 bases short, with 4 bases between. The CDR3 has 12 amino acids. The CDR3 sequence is CASSLVVNTIYF. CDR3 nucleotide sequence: TGTGCCAGCAGCTTAGTAGTAAACACCATATATTTT.

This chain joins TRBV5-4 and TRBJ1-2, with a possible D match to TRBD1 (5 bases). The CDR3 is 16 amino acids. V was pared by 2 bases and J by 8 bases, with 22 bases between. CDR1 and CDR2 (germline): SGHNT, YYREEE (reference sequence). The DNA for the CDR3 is TGTGCCAGCAGCTTATCCCCCGGGGCTCCTGGAAAGGGCTACACCTTC. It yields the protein CASSLSPGAPGKGYTF.

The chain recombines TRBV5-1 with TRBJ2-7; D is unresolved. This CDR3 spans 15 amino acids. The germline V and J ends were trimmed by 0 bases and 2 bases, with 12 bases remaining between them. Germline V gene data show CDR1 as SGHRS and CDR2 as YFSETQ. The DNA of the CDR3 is TGCGCCAGCAGCTTGGGGGTCGATCGCCCCTACGAGCAGTACTTC. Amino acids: CASSLGVDRPYEQYF.

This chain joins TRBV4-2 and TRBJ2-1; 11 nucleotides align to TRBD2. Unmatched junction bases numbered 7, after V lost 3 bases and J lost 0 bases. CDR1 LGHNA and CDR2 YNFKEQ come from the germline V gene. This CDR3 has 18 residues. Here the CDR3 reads CASSQLAGGVSSYNEQFF. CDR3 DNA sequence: TGTGCCAGCAGCCAGCTAGCGGGAGGAGTGAGCTCCTACAATGAGCAGTTCTTC.

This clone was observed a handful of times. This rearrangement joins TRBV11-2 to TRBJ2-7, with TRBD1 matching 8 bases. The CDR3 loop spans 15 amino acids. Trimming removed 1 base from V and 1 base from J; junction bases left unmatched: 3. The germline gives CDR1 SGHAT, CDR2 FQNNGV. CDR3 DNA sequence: TGTGCCAGCAGCTTAGGGCAGGGGGCTTCCTACGAGCAGTACTTC. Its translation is CASSLGQGASYEQYF.

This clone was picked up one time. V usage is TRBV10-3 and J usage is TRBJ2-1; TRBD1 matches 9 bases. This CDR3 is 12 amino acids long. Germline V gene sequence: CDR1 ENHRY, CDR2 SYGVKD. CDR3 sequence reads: CATGQGDNEQFF. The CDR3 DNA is TGTGCGACGGGACAGGGTGACAATGAGCAGTTCTTC.

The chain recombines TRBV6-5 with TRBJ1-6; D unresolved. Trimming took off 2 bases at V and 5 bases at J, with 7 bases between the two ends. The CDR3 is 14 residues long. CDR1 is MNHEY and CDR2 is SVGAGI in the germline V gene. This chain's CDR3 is CASSYEVNNSPLHF. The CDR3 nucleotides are TGTGCCAGCAGTTACGAAGTAAATAATTCACCCCTCCACTTT.

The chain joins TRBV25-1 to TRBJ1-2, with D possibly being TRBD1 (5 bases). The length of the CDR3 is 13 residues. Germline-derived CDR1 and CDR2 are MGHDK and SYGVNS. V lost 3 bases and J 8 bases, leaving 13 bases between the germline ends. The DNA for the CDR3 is TGTGCCAGCAGTGAGGGGGGGGTAGGCGGCTACACCTTC. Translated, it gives CASSEGGVGGYTF.

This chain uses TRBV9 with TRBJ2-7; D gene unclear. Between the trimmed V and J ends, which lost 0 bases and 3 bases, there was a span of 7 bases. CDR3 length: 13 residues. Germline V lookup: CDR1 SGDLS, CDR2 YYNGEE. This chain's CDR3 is CASSVGENYEQYF. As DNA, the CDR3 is TGTGCCAGCAGCGTAGGAGAGAACTACGAGCAGTACTTC.

Written as DNA, the CDR3 is TGCAGCGTTCCCTGGACAGCCTTTGGGGAGACCCAGTACTTC. It yields the protein CSVPWTAFGETQYF. V is TRBV29-1 and J is TRBJ2-5; D is possibly TRBD1 (6 bases). The CDR3 is made up of 14 amino acids. The germline V gene encodes CDR1 SQVTM and CDR2 ANQGSEA. V lost 5 bases and J lost 5, with 18 bases in between.

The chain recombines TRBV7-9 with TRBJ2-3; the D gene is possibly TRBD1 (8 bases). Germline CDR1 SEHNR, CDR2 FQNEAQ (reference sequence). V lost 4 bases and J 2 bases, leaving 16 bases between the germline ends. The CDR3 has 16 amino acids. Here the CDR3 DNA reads TGTGCCAGCAGCTCATGGACAGGGAGGGCCACAGATACGCAGTATTTT. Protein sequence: CASSSWTGRATDTQYF. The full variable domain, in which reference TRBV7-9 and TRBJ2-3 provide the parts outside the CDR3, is DTGVSQNPRHKITKRGQNVTFRCDPISEHNRLYWYRQTLGQGPEFLTYFQNEAQLEKSRLLSDRFSAERPKGSFSTLEIQRTEQGDSAMYLCASSSWTGRATDTQYFGPGTRLTVL.

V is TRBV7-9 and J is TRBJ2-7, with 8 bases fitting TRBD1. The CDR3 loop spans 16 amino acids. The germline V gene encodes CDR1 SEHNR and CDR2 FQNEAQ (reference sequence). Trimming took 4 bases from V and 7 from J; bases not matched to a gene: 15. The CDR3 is CASSWLTGTGSYEQYF. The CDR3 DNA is TGTGCCAGCAGCTGGCTCACCGGGACAGGTTCGTATGAGCAGTACTTC.

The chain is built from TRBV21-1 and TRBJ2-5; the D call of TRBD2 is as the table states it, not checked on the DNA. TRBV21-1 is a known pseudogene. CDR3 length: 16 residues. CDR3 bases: TGTGCCAGCAGCAAAGCTTCCTCCCGCGGTAAAGAGACCCAGTACTTC. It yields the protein CASSKASSRGKETQYF.

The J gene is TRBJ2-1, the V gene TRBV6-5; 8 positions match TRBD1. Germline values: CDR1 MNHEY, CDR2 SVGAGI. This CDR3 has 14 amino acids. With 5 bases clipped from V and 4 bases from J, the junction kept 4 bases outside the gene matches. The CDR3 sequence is CASSVQGGYNEQFF. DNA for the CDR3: TGTGCCAGCAGTGTACAGGGGGGATACAATGAGCAGTTCTTC.

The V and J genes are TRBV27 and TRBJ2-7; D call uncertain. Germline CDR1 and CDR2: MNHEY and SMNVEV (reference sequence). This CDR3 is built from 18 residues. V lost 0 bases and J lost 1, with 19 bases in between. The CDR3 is CASSLSASGEGHSYEQYF. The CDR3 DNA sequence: TGTGCCAGCAGTTTATCCGCCAGTGGGGAAGGCCATTCCTACGAGCAGTACTTC.

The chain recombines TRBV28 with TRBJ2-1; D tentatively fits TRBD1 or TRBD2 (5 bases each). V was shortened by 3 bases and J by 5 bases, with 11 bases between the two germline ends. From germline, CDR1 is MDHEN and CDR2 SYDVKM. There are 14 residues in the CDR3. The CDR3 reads CASSFGGANNEQFF. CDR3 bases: TGTGCCAGCAGTTTTGGGGGTGCGAACAATGAGCAGTTCTTC. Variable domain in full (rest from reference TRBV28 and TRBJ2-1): DVKVTQSSRYLVKRTGEKVFLECVQDMDHENMFWYRQDPGLGLRLIYFSYDVKMKEKGDIPEGYSVSREKKERFSLILESASTNQTSMYLCASSFGGANNEQFFGPGTRLTVL.

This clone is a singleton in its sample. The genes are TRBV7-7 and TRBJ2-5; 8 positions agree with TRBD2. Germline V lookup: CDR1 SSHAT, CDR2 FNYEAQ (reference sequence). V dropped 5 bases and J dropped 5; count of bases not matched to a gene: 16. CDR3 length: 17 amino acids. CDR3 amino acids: CASSPTDLASGSETQYF. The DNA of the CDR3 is TGTGCCAGCAGCCCCACTGATCTGGCGAGCGGGAGTGAGACCCAGTACTTC.

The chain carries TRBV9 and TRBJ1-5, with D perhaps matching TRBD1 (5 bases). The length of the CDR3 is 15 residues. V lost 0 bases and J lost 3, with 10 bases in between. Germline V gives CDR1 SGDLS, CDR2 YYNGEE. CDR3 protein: CASSVVDSPNQPQHF. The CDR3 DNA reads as TGTGCCAGCAGCGTAGTAGACAGTCCCAATCAGCCCCAGCATTTT.

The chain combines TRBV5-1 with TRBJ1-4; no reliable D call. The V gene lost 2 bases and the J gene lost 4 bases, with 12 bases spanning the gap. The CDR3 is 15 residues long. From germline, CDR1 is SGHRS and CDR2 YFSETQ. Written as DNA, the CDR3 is TGCGCCAGCAGCTTCGGCGATCCCATTAATGAAAAACTGTTTTTT. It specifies CASSFGDPINEKLFF.

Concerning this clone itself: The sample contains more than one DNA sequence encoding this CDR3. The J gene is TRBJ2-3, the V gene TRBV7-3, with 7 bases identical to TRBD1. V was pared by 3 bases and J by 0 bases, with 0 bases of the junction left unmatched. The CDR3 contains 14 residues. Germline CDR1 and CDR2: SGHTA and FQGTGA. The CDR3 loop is CASSLTGSTDTQYF. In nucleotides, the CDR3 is TGTGCCAGCAGCTTGACAGGGAGCACAGATACGCAGTATTTT.

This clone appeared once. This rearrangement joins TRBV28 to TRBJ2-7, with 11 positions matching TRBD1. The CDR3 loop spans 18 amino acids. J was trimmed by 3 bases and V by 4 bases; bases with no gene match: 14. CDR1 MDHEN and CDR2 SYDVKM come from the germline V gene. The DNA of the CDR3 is TGTGCCAGCAGTTATTCCAACTCCGGGACAGGGGGTAACTACGAGCAGTACTTC. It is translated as CASSYSNSGTGGNYEQYF.

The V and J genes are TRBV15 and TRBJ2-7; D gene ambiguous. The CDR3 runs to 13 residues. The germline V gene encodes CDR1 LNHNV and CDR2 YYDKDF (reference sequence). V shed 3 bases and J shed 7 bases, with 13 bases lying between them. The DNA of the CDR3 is TGTGCCACCAGCAGCGGTACCCTTGGGGAGCAGTACTTC. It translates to CATSSGTLGEQYF.